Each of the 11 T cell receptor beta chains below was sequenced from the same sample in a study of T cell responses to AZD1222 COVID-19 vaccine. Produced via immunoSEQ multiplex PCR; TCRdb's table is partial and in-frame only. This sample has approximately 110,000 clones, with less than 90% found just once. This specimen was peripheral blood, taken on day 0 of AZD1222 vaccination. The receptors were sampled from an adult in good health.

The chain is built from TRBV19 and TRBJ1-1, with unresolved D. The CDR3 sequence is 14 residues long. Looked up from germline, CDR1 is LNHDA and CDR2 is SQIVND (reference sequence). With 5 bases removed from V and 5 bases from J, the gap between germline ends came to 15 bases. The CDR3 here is CASSPLVGETEAFF. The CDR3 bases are TGTGCCAGTAGTCCCCTGGTTGGGGAGACTGAAGCTTTCTTT.

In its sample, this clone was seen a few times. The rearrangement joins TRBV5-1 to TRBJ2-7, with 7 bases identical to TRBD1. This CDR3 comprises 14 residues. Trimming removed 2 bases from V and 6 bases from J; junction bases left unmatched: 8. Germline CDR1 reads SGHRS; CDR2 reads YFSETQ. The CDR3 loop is CASSFGQEAVEQYF. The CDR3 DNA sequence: TGCGCCAGCAGCTTCGGACAGGAGGCGGTCGAGCAGTACTTC.

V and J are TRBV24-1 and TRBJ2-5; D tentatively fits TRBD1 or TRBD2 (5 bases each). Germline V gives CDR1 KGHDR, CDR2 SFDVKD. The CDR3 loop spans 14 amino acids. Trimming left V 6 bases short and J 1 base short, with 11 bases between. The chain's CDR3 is CATSSRGAQETQYF. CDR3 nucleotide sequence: TGTGCCACCAGTTCGAGGGGCGCCCAAGAGACCCAGTACTTC.

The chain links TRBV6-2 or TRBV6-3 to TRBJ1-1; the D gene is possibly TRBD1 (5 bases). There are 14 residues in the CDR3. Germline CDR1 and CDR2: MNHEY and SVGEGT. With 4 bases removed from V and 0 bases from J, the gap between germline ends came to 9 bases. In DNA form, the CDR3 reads TGTGCCAGCAGTTTTTTGGGGGTGAACACTGAAGCTTTCTTT. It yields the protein CASSFLGVNTEAFF.

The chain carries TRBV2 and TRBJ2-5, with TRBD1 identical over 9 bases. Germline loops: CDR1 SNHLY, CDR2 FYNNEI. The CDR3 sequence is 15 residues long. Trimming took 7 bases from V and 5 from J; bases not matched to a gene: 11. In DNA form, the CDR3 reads TGTGCCAGCACCAAACAGGGGGCAGGGTTGGAGACCCAGTACTTC. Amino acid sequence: CASTKQGAGLETQYF.

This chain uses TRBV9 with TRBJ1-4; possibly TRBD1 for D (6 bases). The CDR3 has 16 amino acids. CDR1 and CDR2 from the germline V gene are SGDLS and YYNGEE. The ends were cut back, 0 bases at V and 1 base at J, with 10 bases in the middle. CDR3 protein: CASSVGLGGTNEKLFF. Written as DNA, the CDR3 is TGTGCCAGCAGCGTAGGTCTAGGGGGAACTAATGAAAAACTGTTTTTT.

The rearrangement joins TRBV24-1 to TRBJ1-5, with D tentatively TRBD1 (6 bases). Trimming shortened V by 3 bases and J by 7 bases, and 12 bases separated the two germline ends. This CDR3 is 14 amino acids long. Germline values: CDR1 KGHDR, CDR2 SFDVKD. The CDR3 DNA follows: TGTGCCACCAGTGATGATGGGGGCGGGCAGCCCCAGCATTTT. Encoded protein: CATSDDGGGQPQHF.

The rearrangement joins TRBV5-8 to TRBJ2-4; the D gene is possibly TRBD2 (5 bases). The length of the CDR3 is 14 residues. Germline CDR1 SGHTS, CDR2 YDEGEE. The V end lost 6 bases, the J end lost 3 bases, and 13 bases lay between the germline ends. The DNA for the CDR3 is TGTGCCAGCACCGCGCCGGGGATCAAAAACATTCAGTACTTC. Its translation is CASTAPGIKNIQYF.

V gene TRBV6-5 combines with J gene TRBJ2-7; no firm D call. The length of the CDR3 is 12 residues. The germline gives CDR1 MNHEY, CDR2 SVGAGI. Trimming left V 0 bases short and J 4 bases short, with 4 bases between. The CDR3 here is CASSYSVYEQYF. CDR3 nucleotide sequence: TGTGCCAGCAGTTACTCCGTATACGAGCAGTACTTC.

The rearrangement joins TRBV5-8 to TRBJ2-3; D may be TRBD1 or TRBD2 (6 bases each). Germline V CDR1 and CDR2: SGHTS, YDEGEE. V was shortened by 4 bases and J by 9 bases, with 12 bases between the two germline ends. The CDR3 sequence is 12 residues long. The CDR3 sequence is CASSLGGYTQYF. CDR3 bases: TGTGCCAGCAGCCTAGGGGGGTACACGCAGTATTTT.

CDR3 in amino acids: CASSPGYSSYNEQFF. The DNA of the CDR3 is TGCGCCAGCAGTCCAGGGTATTCCTCCTACAATGAGCAGTTCTTC. The chain has TRBV10-1 and TRBJ2-1; TRBD1 might be the D (5 bases). The V end lost 5 bases, the J end lost 0 bases, and 11 bases lay between the germline ends. CDR1 and CDR2 (germline): WNHNN, SYGVQD (reference sequence). The CDR3 runs 15 residues.